The 29 T cell receptor beta chains below were found in one sample sequenced in a study of cytomegalovirus exposure and HLA in healthy donors. The PCR was carried out with 60 Vbeta primers and 13 Jbeta primers. TCRdb's table, derived via immunoSEQ multiplex PCR, lists solely in-frame clones and lacks some. Of roughly 36,000 clones detected, over 70% appear once; the ten largest clones hold roughly 6.3%. The sample consisted of PBMCs. These receptors originate from a man aged 25-45 years in good health and CMV-seronegative.

The table lists this clone with a few counts. At one of its ends the junction is not consistent with the germline gene, which may arise from a read error. The J gene is TRBJ1-2, the V gene TRBV19; 7 nucleotides line up with TRBD1. The germline V gene encodes CDR1 LNHDA and CDR2 SQIVND (reference sequence). This CDR3 has 13 amino acids. CDR3 sequence: CATTNRGYYGYTF. The CDR3 DNA follows: TGTGCTACAACTAACAGGGGATACTACGGCTACACCTTC.

The rearrangement uses TRBV19 and TRBJ2-2, with 8 nucleotides matching TRBD2. V gave up 0 bases and J gave up 6 bases; unmatched junction bases: 6. Germline-derived CDR1 and CDR2 are LNHDA and SQIVND (reference sequence). CDR3 length: 16 amino acids. As DNA, the CDR3 is TGTGCCAGTAGTATAGATTCAGCGGGAGTGCCCGGGGAGCTGTTTTTT. This sequence encodes CASSIDSAGVPGELFF.

In this sample, this clone turned up once. Sequence at one end of the junction differs from germline and may be a read error. This chain uses TRBV7-9 with TRBJ1-2; 9 positions agree with TRBD1. The CDR3 has 13 amino acids. Germline values: CDR1 SEHNR, CDR2 FQNEAQ (reference sequence). CDR3 nucleotide sequence: TGTTCCAGCATCCTCGACAGGGGGTTTGGCTACACCTTC. Encoded protein: CSSILDRGFGYTF.

V gene TRBV7-2 combines with J gene TRBJ2-5; perhaps TRBD2 as D (6 bases). In germline, CDR1 is SGHTA, CDR2 FQGNSA. The CDR3 has 13 residues. V was cut by 4 bases and J by 5 bases, with 11 bases left in between. The CDR3 DNA follows: TGTGCCAGCAGCTCCGGGAGTGGGGAGACCCAGTACTTC. This translates into CASSSGSGETQYF.

The genes are TRBV10-2 and TRBJ2-1, with 9 bases aligning to TRBD2. Germline assignment: CDR1 WSHSY and CDR2 SAAADI. Unmatched junction bases numbered 2, after V lost 2 bases and J lost 0 bases. This CDR3 comprises 16 residues. The CDR3 DNA reads as TGCGCCAGCAGTGAGGCTAGCGGGATCTCCTACAATGAGCAGTTCTTC. Translating it yields CASSEASGISYNEQFF.

The chain recombines TRBV9 with TRBJ2-5, with 14 bases lining up with TRBD2. This CDR3 contains 19 residues. V gave up 0 bases and J gave up 1 base; unmatched junction bases: 8. The germline V gene encodes CDR1 SGDLS and CDR2 YYNGEE. DNA of the CDR3: TGTGCCAGCAGCGTAGAGCCGGGACTAGCGGGGGTCCTCCAAGAGACCCAGTACTTC. Residues: CASSVEPGLAGVLQETQYF.

The rearrangement links TRBV5-1 to TRBJ1-1, with D maybe TRBD1 (6 bases). The CDR3 extends over 13 amino acids. The V gene lost 4 bases and the J gene lost 4 bases, with 11 bases spanning the gap. Per the germline V gene, CDR1 is SGHRS and CDR2 is YFSETQ. The CDR3 protein is CASSLGQSTEAFF. CDR3 nucleotides: TGCGCCAGCAGCCTTGGACAGAGCACTGAAGCTTTCTTT.

The chain carries TRBV29-1 and TRBJ2-7; TRBD1 aligns across 9 bases. V dropped 7 bases and J dropped 2; count of bases not matched to a gene: 6. The CDR3 has 13 amino acids. Per germline, CDR1 SQVTM and CDR2 ANQGSEA. CDR3: CSGRDRVTYEQYF. Here the CDR3 DNA reads TGCAGCGGGCGGGACAGGGTAACCTACGAGCAGTACTTC.

This clone occurred a few times. The V and J genes are TRBV14 and TRBJ1-1; possibly TRBD1 for D (6 bases). V was cut by 1 base and J by 4 bases, with 13 bases left in between. This CDR3 has 15 residues. CDR1 and CDR2 from the germline V gene are SGHDN and FVKESK. CDR3 bases: TGTGCCAGCAGCCAAGGAGGACAGTTTACCACTGAAGCTTTCTTT. Its protein is CASSQGGQFTTEAFF.

This CDR3 reads CASSEGQLSNQPQHF. The CDR3 DNA is TGCGCCAGCAGTGAGGGACAACTTAGCAATCAGCCCCAGCATTTT. The V and J genes are TRBV10-2 and TRBJ1-5, with a tentative D call TRBD1 (5 bases). This CDR3 is built from 15 residues. In germline, CDR1 is WSHSY, CDR2 SAAADI. Trimming stripped 2 bases from V and 0 bases from J, with 8 bases between.

This clone was seen just once. The rearrangement links TRBV28 to TRBJ1-5, with 7 bases matching TRBD1. Trimming took 5 bases from V and 6 from J; bases not matched to a gene: 16. CDR1 and CDR2 from the germline V gene are MDHEN and SYDVKM. This CDR3 spans 17 amino acids. The CDR3 is CASSPGQWPPGTQPQHF. Here the CDR3 DNA reads TGTGCCAGCAGTCCGGGACAGTGGCCCCCAGGGACTCAGCCCCAGCATTTT.

The V gene is TRBV6-6, the J gene TRBJ2-4; D is undetermined. The CDR3 runs to 14 residues. Germline CDR1 reads MNHNY; CDR2 reads SVGAGI (reference sequence). Trimming took 0 bases from V and 5 from J, leaving 8 bases between them. CDR3 nucleotide sequence: TGTGCCAGCAGTTACTCGATGGAGCAAAACATTCAGTACTTC. It codes for CASSYSMEQNIQYF.

The rearrangement uses TRBV11-2 and TRBJ2-3, with 11 bases matching TRBD2. Germline loops: CDR1 SGHAT, CDR2 FQNNGV. CDR3 length equals 17 residues. The V gene end was trimmed by 5 bases and the J gene end by 11 bases; junction bases not matched to a gene: 18. This chain's CDR3 is CASSPMGTSGGGRGQYF. CDR3 nucleotides: TGTGCCAGCAGCCCAATGGGGACTAGCGGAGGGGGGAGGGGGCAGTATTTT. Complete variable domain (other parts from reference TRBV11-2 and TRBJ2-3): EAGVAQSPRYKIIEKRQSVAFWCNPISGHATLYWYQQILGQGPKLLIQFQNNGVVDDSQLPKDRFSAERLKGVDSTLKIQPAKLEDSAVYLCASSPMGTSGGGRGQYFGPGTRLTVL.

The rearrangement uses TRBV15 and TRBJ2-1; 11 bases map to TRBD2. J gave up 7 bases and V 1 base, and 6 bases lay outside the gene matches. Germline V gene sequence: CDR1 LNHNV, CDR2 YYDKDF (reference sequence). The CDR3 runs 16 residues. CDR3 DNA: TGTGCCACCAGCAGAGCCGCGGGACTAGCGGAGAATGAGCAGTTCTTC. This sequence encodes CATSRAAGLAENEQFF.

The chain recombines TRBV29-1 with TRBJ1-2; 8 nucleotides agree with TRBD1. Germline V gene data show CDR1 as SQVTM and CDR2 as ANQGSEA. The CDR3 contains 14 residues. V lost 4 bases and J lost 2; bases outside the gene matches: 6. CDR3 loop: CSVGPGQENYGYTF. The CDR3 DNA reads TGCAGCGTTGGACCGGGACAGGAGAACTATGGCTACACCTTC.

The chain is built from TRBV6-1 and TRBJ2-3, with 7 positions matching TRBD2. This CDR3 is 15 amino acids long. The trim removed 3 bases at V and 1 base at J, leaving 4 bases unmatched. CDR1 and CDR2 (germline): MNHNS, SASEGT. CDR3 nucleotide sequence: TGTGCCAGCAGTGACCGGACTAGTGGCACAGATACGCAGTATTTT. It yields the protein CASSDRTSGTDTQYF.

This clone showed up just once. The V call is TRBV15, the J call TRBJ2-7, with D possibly TRBD2 on 5 matching bases. Trimming took 0 bases from V and 7 from J, leaving 10 bases between them. CDR1 LNHNV and CDR2 YYDKDF come from the germline V gene (reference sequence). This CDR3 contains 13 residues. This CDR3 is CATSRDISGEQYF. The CDR3 region has the DNA TGTGCCACCAGCAGAGATATCTCGGGGGAGCAGTACTTC.

The chain couples TRBV7-9 to TRBJ2-2; the match to TRBD1 covers 10 bases. Germline-derived CDR1 and CDR2 are SEHNR and FQNEAQ (reference sequence). This CDR3 contains 15 residues. J was trimmed by 1 base and V by 6 bases; bases with no gene match: 2. CDR3 protein: CASSDRGRNTGELFF. In DNA form, the CDR3 reads TGTGCCAGCAGTGACAGGGGGCGGAACACCGGGGAGCTGTTTTTT. The whole variable domain, filled in from reference TRBV7-9 and TRBJ2-2, reads DTGVSQNPRHKITKRGQNVTFRCDPISEHNRLYWYRQTLGQGPEFLTYFQNEAQLEKSRLLSDRFSAERPKGSFSTLEIQRTEQGDSAMYLCASSDRGRNTGELFFGEGSRLTVL.

The V call is TRBV28, the J call TRBJ2-5; no firm D call. Germline CDR1 MDHEN, CDR2 SYDVKM. This CDR3 has 12 amino acids. The V end lost 1 base, the J end lost 4 bases, and 4 bases lay between the germline ends. As DNA, the CDR3 is TGTGCCAGCAGTTTATCAGGAGAGACCCAGTACTTC. Translating it yields CASSLSGETQYF.

This clone has just a few counts. This sequence joins TRBV4-2 and TRBJ1-3, with a weak D call TRBD1 (5 bases). The CDR3 totals 15 residues. Germline lookup yields CDR1 LGHNA and CDR2 YNFKEQ. V was trimmed by 0 bases and J by 4 bases, leaving 10 bases between them. The chain's CDR3 is CASSQDAGDGNTIYF. The CDR3 DNA follows: TGTGCCAGCAGCCAAGATGCGGGGGACGGAAACACCATATATTTT.

This clone was counted once. The rearrangement uses TRBV6-6 and TRBJ1-6, with 10 bases matching TRBD1. The CDR3 loop spans 16 amino acids. Germline V lookup: CDR1 MNHNY, CDR2 SVGAGI (reference sequence). The V and J ends lost 7 bases and 7 bases, in that order; junction bases with no gene match: 10. The CDR3 loop is CASTGTGAIDNSPLHF. CDR3 DNA sequence: TGTGCCAGCACAGGGACAGGGGCTATTGACAATTCACCCCTCCACTTT.

This clone was detected only once. This rearrangement joins TRBV5-4 to TRBJ2-1, with 12 bases lining up with TRBD2. V lost 5 bases, J lost 11 bases, and 14 bases stayed unmatched. Germline V lookup: CDR1 SGHNT, CDR2 YYREEE (reference sequence). CDR3 length: 16 amino acids. The CDR3 nucleotides read TGTGCCAGCAGGGATCAATGGACTAGCGGGATGGGGCAGCAGTTCTTC. Protein product: CASRDQWTSGMGQQFF.

This chain connects TRBV5-4 to TRBJ2-5; 13 positions match TRBD2. Germline lookup yields CDR1 SGHNT and CDR2 YYREEE (reference sequence). CDR3 length: 16 amino acids. V shed 4 bases, J shed 2 bases, and the junction held 5 bases outside the gene matches. CDR3 sequence reads: CASSTGLAGSQETQYF. CDR3 coding DNA: TGTGCCAGCAGCACGGGACTAGCGGGATCACAAGAGACCCAGTACTTC. The variable domain in full, completed from reference TRBV5-4 and TRBJ2-5, reads ETGVTQSPTHLIKTRGQQVTLRCSSQSGHNTVSWYQQALGQGPQFIFQYYREEENGRGNFPPRFSGLQFPNYSSELNVNALELDDSALYLCASSTGLAGSQETQYFGPGTRLLVL.

V and J are TRBV5-1 and TRBJ2-5; D is perhaps TRBD2 (5 bases). This CDR3 is built from 14 residues. CDR1 is SGHRS and CDR2 is YFSETQ in the germline V gene. Trimming cost V 4 bases and J 5 bases, with 15 bases left between them. The DNA for the CDR3 is TGCGCCAGCAGCGCGGGCTCCTCTTGGGAGACCCAGTACTTC. Its translation: CASSAGSSWETQYF.

The chain has TRBV5-1 and TRBJ2-7, with 8 positions matching TRBD2. Germline V lookup: CDR1 SGHRS, CDR2 YFSETQ. Trimming at V came to 0 bases and at J to 4 bases, leaving 3 bases not matched to a gene. This CDR3 comprises 14 residues. This chain's CDR3 is CASSLASGRYEQYF. Here the CDR3 DNA reads TGCGCCAGCAGCTTGGCCAGCGGGAGATACGAGCAGTACTTC. Together with reference TRBV5-1 and TRBJ2-7, the CDR3 gives the full variable domain: KAGVTQTPRYLIKTRGQQVTLSCSPISGHRSVSWYQQTPGQGLQFLFEYFSETQRNKGNFPGRFSGRQFSNSRSEMNVSTLELGDSALYLCASSLASGRYEQYFGPGTRLTVT.

The CDR3 protein is CASSYEGGFEKLFF. The CDR3, as DNA: TGTGCCAGCAGTTACGAGGGAGGGTTTGAAAAACTGTTTTTT. The J gene is TRBJ1-4, the V gene TRBV6-5; D is uncertain. The CDR3 loop spans 14 amino acids. V shed 2 bases and J shed 7 bases, with 11 bases lying between them. CDR1 and CDR2 from the germline V gene are MNHEY and SVGAGI.

V is TRBV19 and J is TRBJ2-3; 9 positions match TRBD1. There are 14 residues in the CDR3. The germline gives CDR1 LNHDA, CDR2 SQIVND (reference sequence). The V gene end was trimmed by 6 bases and the J gene end by 4 bases; junction bases not matched to a gene: 5. CDR3 protein: CASSQTGGADTQYF. The CDR3, as DNA: TGTGCCAGTAGCCAGACAGGGGGTGCAGATACGCAGTATTTT.

In nucleotides, the CDR3 is TGTGCCAGCAGTACCCCGGGACAGAATTCACCCCTCCACTTT. It is translated as CASSTPGQNSPLHF. The rearrangement joins TRBV9 to TRBJ1-6, with 7 bases fitting TRBD1. J lost 7 bases, V lost 5 bases, and 6 bases had no gene match. Germline V lookup: CDR1 SGDLS, CDR2 YYNGEE. CDR3 length equals 14 residues.

The chain is built from TRBV5-1 and TRBJ2-1; D gene ambiguous. V was shortened by 5 bases and J by 2 bases, with 8 bases between the two germline ends. CDR1 and CDR2 from the germline V gene are SGHRS and YFSETQ. CDR3 size: 13 residues. The CDR3 region is CASSPTTYNEQFF. CDR3 nucleotides: TGCGCCAGCAGTCCTACTACCTACAATGAGCAGTTCTTC. Variable domain in full (rest from reference TRBV5-1 and TRBJ2-1): KAGVTQTPRYLIKTRGQQVTLSCSPISGHRSVSWYQQTPGQGLQFLFEYFSETQRNKGNFPGRFSGRQFSNSRSEMNVSTLELGDSALYLCASSPTTYNEQFFGPGTRLTVL.